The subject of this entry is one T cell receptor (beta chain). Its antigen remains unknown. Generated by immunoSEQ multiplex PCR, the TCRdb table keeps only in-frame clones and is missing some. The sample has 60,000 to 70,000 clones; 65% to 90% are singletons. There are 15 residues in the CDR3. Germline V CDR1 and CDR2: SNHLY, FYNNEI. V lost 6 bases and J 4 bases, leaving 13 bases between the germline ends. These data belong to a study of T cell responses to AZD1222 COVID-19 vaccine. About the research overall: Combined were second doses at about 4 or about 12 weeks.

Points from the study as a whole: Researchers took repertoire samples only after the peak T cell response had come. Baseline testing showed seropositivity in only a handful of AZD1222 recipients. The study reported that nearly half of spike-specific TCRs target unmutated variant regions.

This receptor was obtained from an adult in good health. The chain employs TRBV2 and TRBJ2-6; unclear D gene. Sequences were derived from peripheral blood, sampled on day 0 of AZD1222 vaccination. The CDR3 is CASREIFAGANVLTF. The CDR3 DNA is TGTGCCAGCAGGGAAATTTTTGCAGGGGCCAACGTCCTGACTTTC.